A selection of T cell receptor beta chains follows, all from one sample in a study of T cells in Graves' hyperthyroidism and ophthalmopathy. MiXCR, applied by TCRdb to the multiplex PCR reads, yields one record per CDR3 protein. The table shows hundreds of thousands of distinct CDR3 sequences, with 45% occurring only once. Material: peripheral blood or thyroid tissue (not recorded which). The source is an adult man with Graves' disease, either hyperthyroidism or ophthalmopathy (not recorded which). CDR3s include the opening cysteine and the closing phenylalanine or tryptophan. A D gene is named only where the DNA matches it firmly. Clone sizes are given selectively: once, few, many, or a class where the clone is expanded.

D gene: .
clone size: .
J gene: TRBJ1-6
V gene: TRBV7-2
CDR3 DNA: TGTGCCAGCAGGGATGGGGGAGGCGGCTATAATGCACCCCTCCACTTT
CDR3 protein: CASRDGGGGYNAPLHF

D gene: .
clone size: .
J gene: TRBJ2-7
V gene: TRBV7-9
CDR3 DNA: TGTGCCAGCAGAAGATTCTCCTACGAGCAGTACTTC
CDR3 protein: CASRRFSYEQYF

D gene: .
clone size: few
J gene: TRBJ1-6
V gene: TRBV5-1
CDR3 DNA: TGCGCCAGCAGCTCGGACCAGGGTCGTAATTCACCCCTCCACTTT
CDR3 protein: CASSSDQGRNSPLHF

D gene: .
clone size: few
J gene: TRBJ2-2
V gene: TRBV6-6
CDR3 DNA: TGTGCCAGCAGTTACAGGGACACCACCGGGGAGCTGTTTTTT
CDR3 protein: CASSYRDTTGELFF

D gene: .
clone size: many
J gene: TRBJ1-2
V gene: TRBV7-9
CDR3 DNA: TGTGCCAGCAGCCCTGAGGACGGTATCTATGGCTACACCTTC
CDR3 protein: CASSPEDGIYGYTF

D gene: TRBD1
clone size: once
J gene: TRBJ1-1
V gene: TRBV29-1
CDR3 DNA: TGCAGCGTTGACGCGAGGGGGCAAAGTGAAGCTTTCTTT
CDR3 protein: CSVDARGQSEAFF

D gene: .
clone size: many
J gene: TRBJ2-7
V gene: TRBV10-2
CDR3 DNA: TGCGCCAGCAGAACCGGGGGCCTCGGGAGCGAGCAGTACTTC
CDR3 protein: CASRTGGLGSEQYF

D gene: TRBD2
clone size: many
J gene: TRBJ2-7
V gene: TRBV7-2
CDR3 DNA: TGTGCCAGCAGCTTGTTGACTAGCGGGGTTAGTTATTTC
CDR3 protein: CASSLLTSGVSYF

D gene: TRBD1
clone size: many
J gene: TRBJ2-7
V gene: TRBV29-1
CDR3 DNA: TGCAGCGTTGCCGGACAGGGGAGCGCCCACGAGCAGTACTTC
CDR3 protein: CSVAGQGSAHEQYF

D gene: .
clone size: few
J gene: TRBJ2-6
V gene: TRBV7-2
CDR3 DNA: TGTGCCAGCAGTTGGGGCGGCTCTGGGGCCAACGTCCTGACTTTC
CDR3 protein: CASSWGGSGANVLTF

D gene: TRBD1
clone size: .
J gene: TRBJ1-2
V gene: TRBV19
CDR3 DNA: TGTGCCAGTAGTATAACCGGGACAGAGGTAAACTATGGCTACACCTTC
CDR3 protein: CASSITGTEVNYGYTF

D gene: .
clone size: .
J gene: TRBJ2-7
V gene: TRBV10-3
CDR3 DNA: TGTGCCATCAGTGAGTCGGCCAGCAGAGGACACTCCGGCTACGAGCAGTACTTC
CDR3 protein: CAISESASRGHSGYEQYF

D gene: .
clone size: .
J gene: TRBJ2-2
V gene: TRBV7-6
CDR3 DNA: TGTGCCAGCAGCTTGGGTCGAGGGGACACCGGGGAGCTGTTTTTT
CDR3 protein: CASSLGRGDTGELFF

D gene: .
clone size: .
J gene: TRBJ2-2
V gene: TRBV2
CDR3 DNA: TGTGCCAGCAGAGAAACAGGGTCCGGGGAGCTGTTTTTT
CDR3 protein: CASRETGSGELFF

D gene: TRBD1
clone size: .
J gene: TRBJ1-2
V gene: TRBV7-9
CDR3 DNA: TGTGCCAGCAGCTTATCGACTTGGGACAGGGTAGGTGGCTACACCTTC
CDR3 protein: CASSLSTWDRVGGYTF

D gene: .
clone size: .
J gene: TRBJ1-1
V gene: TRBV7-9
CDR3 DNA: TGTGCCAGCAGCTCCGACAACCGGGACGGCATGAACACTGAAGCTTTCTTT
CDR3 protein: CASSSDNRDGMNTEAFF

D gene: .
clone size: .
J gene: TRBJ1-5
V gene: TRBV25-1
CDR3 DNA: TGTGCCAGCAGACGACAGGAGGAAAATCAGCCCCAGCATTTT
CDR3 protein: CASRRQEENQPQHF

D gene: TRBD1
clone size: .
J gene: TRBJ1-4
V gene: TRBV25-1
CDR3 DNA: TGTGCCAGCACCGGGACAGGGACGGAAAAACTGTTTTTT
CDR3 protein: CASTGTGTEKLFF

D gene: .
clone size: .
J gene: TRBJ2-7
V gene: TRBV19
CDR3 DNA: TGTGCCAGTACTATCGGCGGCAGTCGCGGGGAGCAGTACTTC
CDR3 protein: CASTIGGSRGEQYF

D gene: .
clone size: .
J gene: TRBJ1-1
V gene: TRBV19
CDR3 DNA: TGTGCCAGTAGTGAGGACACTGAAGCTCTCTTT
CDR3 protein: CASSEDTEALF

D gene: TRBD1
clone size: few
J gene: TRBJ1-6
V gene: TRBV5-1
CDR3 DNA: TGCGCCAGCAGCCCAGGACAGGGACCTCCGTTTAATTCACCCCTCCACTTT
CDR3 protein: CASSPGQGPPFNSPLHF

D gene: TRBD1
clone size: .
J gene: TRBJ1-1
V gene: TRBV7-8
CDR3 DNA: TGTGCCAGCAGCTTAGTAAAGCAGGGGGCAGATGAAGCTTTCTTT
CDR3 protein: CASSLVKQGADEAFF

D gene: .
clone size: .
J gene: TRBJ1-5
V gene: TRBV2
CDR3 DNA: TGTGCCAGCTTGGGAGGAGACCAGCCCCAGCATTTT
CDR3 protein: CASLGGDQPQHF

D gene: .
clone size: few
J gene: TRBJ1-1
V gene: TRBV4-1
CDR3 DNA: TGCGCCAGCAGCATGTTCGGGGTGGAGAACACTGAAGCTTTCTTT
CDR3 protein: CASSMFGVENTEAFF

D gene: TRBD1
clone size: .
J gene: TRBJ2-7
V gene: TRBV14
CDR3 DNA: TGTGCCAGCAGCCAGCCGGACAGGGCGTACGAGCAGTACTTC
CDR3 protein: CASSQPDRAYEQYF

D gene: .
clone size: few
J gene: TRBJ1-1
V gene: TRBV5-1
CDR3 DNA: TGCGCCAGCAGTCGAGACAACCAGTATGAAGCTTTCTTT
CDR3 protein: CASSRDNQYEAFF

D gene: .
clone size: .
J gene: TRBJ1-5
V gene: TRBV20-1
CDR3 DNA: TGCAGTTACTATCCAGGGTACAATCAGCCCCAGCATTTT
CDR3 protein: CSYYPGYNQPQHF

D gene: .
clone size: .
J gene: TRBJ2-5
V gene: TRBV24-1
CDR3 DNA: TGTGCCACCAGTCACCCGGGTGGCGAAGAGACCCAGTACTTC
CDR3 protein: CATSHPGGEETQYF

D gene: TRBD1
clone size: .
J gene: TRBJ2-5
V gene: TRBV2
CDR3 DNA: TGTGCCAGCAGCCAATCTGGTGGGACAGTCCAAGAGACCCAGTACTTC
CDR3 protein: CASSQSGGTVQETQYF

D gene: TRBD1
clone size: .
J gene: TRBJ1-6
V gene: TRBV2
CDR3 DNA: TGTGCCACCCAGGGACAGTACAATTCACCCCTCCACTTT
CDR3 protein: CATQGQYNSPLHF

D gene: TRBD2
clone size: .
J gene: TRBJ2-5
V gene: TRBV12-3/TRBV12-4
CDR3 DNA: TGTGCCAGCAGTCGGGGACTAGCGGGATTAGAGACCCAGTACTTC
CDR3 protein: CASSRGLAGLETQYF

D gene: .
clone size: .
J gene: TRBJ1-2
V gene: TRBV29-1
CDR3 DNA: TGCAGCGTTGCCCCCAACAGGGCAGGGTCTAATGGCTACACCTTC
CDR3 protein: CSVAPNRAGSNGYTF

D gene: .
clone size: .
J gene: TRBJ1-2
V gene: TRBV4-1
CDR3 DNA: TGCGCCAGCAGCCAAGATACAACTGGCTACACCTTC
CDR3 protein: CASSQDTTGYTF

D gene: .
clone size: .
J gene: TRBJ1-1
V gene: TRBV7-9
CDR3 DNA: TGTGCCAGCAGTGAAGGAGGCAGGGCCTACACTGAAGCTTTCTTT
CDR3 protein: CASSEGGRAYTEAFF

D gene: TRBD1
clone size: few
J gene: TRBJ2-2
V gene: TRBV20-1
CDR3 DNA: TGCAGTGCTAGAGATGGGAGGGGGACAGGGCCCACCGGGGAGCTGTTTTTT
CDR3 protein: CSARDGRGTGPTGELFF

D gene: .
clone size: few
J gene: TRBJ1-5
V gene: TRBV7-9
CDR3 DNA: TGCGCCAGCAGCCAAGTCAGGGAACATAGCAATCAGCCCCAGCATTTT
CDR3 protein: CASSQVREHSNQPQHF

D gene: TRBD2
clone size: .
J gene: TRBJ2-7
V gene: TRBV10-3
CDR3 DNA: TGTGCCATCAGGGACCCCGGCCTAGCGGGAGACTACGAGCAGTACTTC
CDR3 protein: CAIRDPGLAGDYEQYF

D gene: .
clone size: once
J gene: TRBJ1-1
V gene: TRBV9
CDR3 DNA: TGTGCCAGCAGCCCCTTGGGAGGAGAAGCTGAAGCTTTCTTT
CDR3 protein: CASSPLGGEAEAFF

D gene: .
clone size: few
J gene: TRBJ2-7
V gene: TRBV2
CDR3 DNA: TGTGCCAGCATTGGGGTGGGGGAGCAGTACTTC
CDR3 protein: CASIGVGEQYF

D gene: .
clone size: .
J gene: TRBJ1-6
V gene: TRBV10-3
CDR3 DNA: TGTGCCATCAGTGATGTGGGACTACATTCACCCCTCCACTTT
CDR3 protein: CAISDVGLHSPLHF

D gene: .
clone size: many
J gene: TRBJ2-7
V gene: TRBV10-3
CDR3 DNA: TGTGCCATCAGGGACAGTTTCTACGAGCAGTACTTC
CDR3 protein: CAIRDSFYEQYF

D gene: .
clone size: .
J gene: TRBJ2-2
V gene: TRBV29-1
CDR3 DNA: TGCAGCGCGGAGCTCGACACCGGGGAGCTGTTTTTT
CDR3 protein: CSAELDTGELFF

D gene: .
clone size: .
J gene: TRBJ2-5
V gene: TRBV20-1
CDR3 DNA: TGCAGTGCTGGAGTTGTAGGGTGGGAGACCCAGTACTTC
CDR3 protein: CSAGVVGWETQYF

D gene: TRBD1
clone size: few
J gene: TRBJ1-2
V gene: TRBV2
CDR3 DNA: TGTGCCAGCAGTGAATTTGGGACAGACTATGGCTACACCTTC
CDR3 protein: CASSEFGTDYGYTF

D gene: TRBD1
clone size: .
J gene: TRBJ2-5
V gene: TRBV15
CDR3 DNA: TGTGCCACCAGCAGGACAGGGCTTCAAGAGACCCAGTACTTC
CDR3 protein: CATSRTGLQETQYF

D gene: TRBD2
clone size: .
J gene: TRBJ2-7
V gene: TRBV6-5
CDR3 DNA: TGTGCCAGCAGTTCGCTAGCGGGAGACGAGCAGTACTTC
CDR3 protein: CASSSLAGDEQYF

D gene: .
clone size: .
J gene: TRBJ1-5
V gene: TRBV7-8
CDR3 DNA: TGTGCCAGCAGCTTAGTTACAGGGAGACGAATCAATCAGCCCCAGCATTTT
CDR3 protein: CASSLVTGRRINQPQHF

D gene: TRBD1
clone size: .
J gene: TRBJ2-7
V gene: TRBV7-9
CDR3 DNA: TGTGCCAGCAGTTTAGGGGGGACAGGGAGCCACGAGCAGTACTTC
CDR3 protein: CASSLGGTGSHEQYF

D gene: .
clone size: .
J gene: TRBJ1-2
V gene: TRBV29-1
CDR3 DNA: TGCAGCGTTGCCGACAGAGGCGGAAACTATGGCTACACCTTC
CDR3 protein: CSVADRGGNYGYTF

D gene: .
clone size: few
J gene: TRBJ1-2
V gene: TRBV9
CDR3 DNA: TGTGCCAGCAGCGTTGGCATCTATGGCTACACCTTC
CDR3 protein: CASSVGIYGYTF

D gene: TRBD1
clone size: many
J gene: TRBJ1-1
V gene: TRBV19
CDR3 DNA: TGTGCCAGTACCGTGGACAGGGCGAACACTGAAGCTTTCTTT
CDR3 protein: CASTVDRANTEAFF

D gene: .
clone size: few
J gene: TRBJ1-2
V gene: TRBV12-3/TRBV12-4
CDR3 DNA: TGTGCCAGCAGCGTAGAGTCCGGTGGCGGTGGCTACACCTTC
CDR3 protein: CASSVESGGGGYTF

D gene: .
clone size: .
J gene: TRBJ1-2
V gene: TRBV2
CDR3 DNA: TGTGCCGGCAGTGAAACAGTTTATGGCTACACCTTC
CDR3 protein: CAGSETVYGYTF

D gene: .
clone size: .
J gene: TRBJ2-7
V gene: TRBV6-6
CDR3 DNA: TGTGCCAGCAGTTACTCTCTCCGGGACTACGAGCAGTACTTC
CDR3 protein: CASSYSLRDYEQYF

D gene: TRBD1
clone size: once
J gene: TRBJ1-3
V gene: TRBV19
CDR3 DNA: TGTGCCAGTAGTAAAACAGGGGTCTCTGGAAACACCATATATTTT
CDR3 protein: CASSKTGVSGNTIYF

D gene: TRBD1
clone size: .
J gene: TRBJ2-7
V gene: TRBV20-1
CDR3 DNA: TGCAGTGCCGAGCCCGGGACAGGGGGCCACGAGCAGTACTTC
CDR3 protein: CSAEPGTGGHEQYF

D gene: .
clone size: many
J gene: TRBJ2-5
V gene: TRBV10-3
CDR3 DNA: TGTGCCATCAGTGAGACAGGGGAGACCCAGTACTTC
CDR3 protein: CAISETGETQYF

D gene: .
clone size: many
J gene: TRBJ1-6
V gene: TRBV19
CDR3 DNA: TGTGCCAGTAGTATGGGTGGAGGGCAGGATTCACCCCTCCACTTT
CDR3 protein: CASSMGGGQDSPLHF

D gene: TRBD1
clone size: few
J gene: TRBJ1-5
V gene: TRBV10-3
CDR3 DNA: TGTGCCAGCAAGGAGGACAGGTCTCAGCCCCAGCATTTT
CDR3 protein: CASKEDRSQPQHF